This paragraph reports one TCR beta chain. Its antigen is undetermined. Germline CDR1 is LGHNA and CDR2 is YSLEER. CDR3 length: 17 amino acids. The V end lost 2 bases, the J end lost 5 bases, and 18 bases lay between the germline ends. This record belongs to a study of T cells in Graves' hyperthyroidism and ophthalmopathy. Study findings and constraints: With a median lead of around 6.7 months before onset, the model predicted ophthalmopathy. Most thyroid-expanded clonotypes above 0.001 were also found in blood.

There were TCR beta CDR3 regions amplified from RNA transcripts. A first-round RT-PCR of the TCR CDR3 used the HTBI primer set. MiXCR, run by TCRdb on the multiplex PCR reads, gives a single entry per CDR3 protein. Of around 280,000 distinct CDR3 sequences in the sample, 13% were seen once. Researchers barred patients who had uncontrolled infection, other autoimmune disease, pregnancy or lactation. This clonotype was sampled from a woman aged 30 to 39 with Graves' hyperthyroidism that later progressed to Graves' ophthalmopathy. V gene TRBV4-3 combines with J gene TRBJ2-2; perhaps TRBD2 as D (7 bases). The sequencing sample was made of blood. This CDR3 reads CASSQSAGGPGTGELFF. The CDR3 DNA sequence: TGCGCCAGCAGCCAATCCGCCGGGGGGCCGGGGACCGGGGAGCTGTTTTTT.